The 10 T cell receptor beta chains reported below all come from one sample, sequenced in a study of cytomegalovirus exposure and HLA in healthy donors. In the PCR, 60 Vbeta and 13 Jbeta primers were used. Sequencing used immunoSEQ multiplex PCR; TCRdb keeps in-frame clones, though not all of them. The data hold some 180,000 clones, with approximately 85% observed a single time. Material: PBMCs. Receptors originate from a woman in her forties or fifties in good health and CMV-seronegative.

The chain links TRBV28 to TRBJ1-5, with 9 bases aligning to TRBD1. This CDR3 is built from 16 residues. Trimming removed 3 bases from V and 3 bases from J; junction bases left unmatched: 6. Germline V gene data show CDR1 as MDHEN and CDR2 as SYDVKM. CDR3 protein: CASSFGQGTYNQPQHF. In nucleotides, the CDR3 is TGTGCCAGCAGTTTCGGACAGGGGACATACAATCAGCCCCAGCATTTT. Looking up the rest from reference TRBV28 and TRBJ1-5 gives the full variable domain: DVKVTQSSRYLVKRTGEKVFLECVQDMDHENMFWYRQDPGLGLRLIYFSYDVKMKEKGDIPEGYSVSREKKERFSLILESASTNQTSMYLCASSFGQGTYNQPQHFGDGTRLSIL.

The chain uses TRBV12-5 and TRBJ2-1; 7 nucleotides align to TRBD2. The germline V gene encodes CDR1 LGHNT and CDR2 FRNRAP. The CDR3 runs 14 residues. After removal of 8 bases from V and 3 bases from J, the junction contained 7 bases not matched to a gene. The CDR3 DNA reads TGTGCTAGTTCGCTGGGACTACACTACAATGAGCAGTTCTTC. Its protein product is CASSLGLHYNEQFF.

This clone turned up a few times. The chain carries TRBV7-6 and TRBJ2-7; 9 bases agree with TRBD1. Germline V gene sequence: CDR1 SGHVS, CDR2 FNYEAQ. CDR3 size: 14 residues. V lost 1 base and J lost 3; bases outside the gene matches: 1. The CDR3 DNA reads as TGTGCCAGCAGCTTAGGGGGACAGGGCTACGAGCAGTACTTC. Translated, it gives CASSLGGQGYEQYF.

The chain uses TRBV4-1 and TRBJ1-1; 12 nucleotides align to TRBD1. This CDR3 contains 15 residues. CDR1 and CDR2 from the germline V gene are MGHRA and YSYEKL. The junction had 5 bases not matched to a gene; V was cut back by 9 bases and J by 0 bases. CDR3 coding DNA: TGCGCCAGTTCCGGGACAGGGGGCCTGAACACTGAAGCTTTCTTT. Its translation is CASSGTGGLNTEAFF.

J is TRBJ2-2 and V is TRBV28; a possible D gene is TRBD1 (6 bases). Trimming stripped 2 bases from V and 7 bases from J, with 14 bases between. Per the germline V gene, CDR1 is MDHEN and CDR2 is SYDVKM. This CDR3 contains 15 residues. DNA of the CDR3: TGTGCCAGCAGTTTAGTGGGGCGAGGGGGCGGGGAGCTGTTTTTT. As protein: CASSLVGRGGGELFF. Full variable domain (remainder filled in from reference TRBV28 and TRBJ2-2): DVKVTQSSRYLVKRTGEKVFLECVQDMDHENMFWYRQDPGLGLRLIYFSYDVKMKEKGDIPEGYSVSREKKERFSLILESASTNQTSMYLCASSLVGRGGGELFFGEGSRLTVL.

This chain uses TRBV6-6 with TRBJ1-6; D gene unclear. Deletions cut 4 bases from V and 0 bases from J, with 10 bases between. Germline V gene data show CDR1 as MNHNY and CDR2 as SVGAGI (reference sequence). CDR3 size: 16 residues. The CDR3 spells CASSFRTSSYNSPLHF. The CDR3 DNA reads as TGTGCCAGCAGTTTCCGAACGAGCTCCTATAATTCACCCCTCCACTTT.

This sequence joins TRBV19 and TRBJ2-5; D gene ambiguous. Trimming removed 0 bases from V and 5 bases from J, with 4 bases in between. Per the germline V gene, CDR1 is LNHDA and CDR2 is SQIVND (reference sequence). The CDR3 is 12 residues long. DNA for the CDR3: TGTGCCAGTAGTATAGATCTGGAGACCCAGTACTTC. It codes for CASSIDLETQYF.

The CDR3: CASSYSPGPGNTIYF. CDR3 sequence (DNA): TGTGCCAGCAGTTACTCTCCGGGTCCGGGAAACACCATATATTTT. The V gene is TRBV6-5, the J gene TRBJ1-3; no firm D call. The V end was cut by 0 bases, the J end by 4 bases, with 10 bases between. CDR1 MNHEY and CDR2 SVGAGI come from the germline V gene. This CDR3 is 15 amino acids long.

J is TRBJ2-1 and V is TRBV5-6; 13 bases map to TRBD2. Looked up from germline, CDR1 is SGHDT and CDR2 is YYEEEE. V lost 4 bases, J lost 5 bases, and 6 bases stayed unmatched. The CDR3 spans 16 residues. The CDR3 DNA follows: TGTGCCAGCAGCCCACTAGCGGGAGGGCCAGACAATGAGCAGTTCTTC. It encodes CASSPLAGGPDNEQFF.

The rearrangement links TRBV11-3 to TRBJ2-1; 9 bases fit TRBD1. Germline loops: CDR1 SGHNT, CDR2 YENEEA. Unmatched junction bases numbered 4, after V lost 3 bases and J lost 7 bases. The CDR3 has 14 residues. CDR3 region: CASSLGQGWNEQFF. CDR3 sequence (DNA): TGTGCCAGCAGCTTGGGACAGGGCTGGAATGAGCAGTTCTTC. The full variable domain, its missing parts supplied by reference TRBV11-3 and TRBJ2-1, is EAGVVQSPRYKIIEKKQPVAFWCNPISGHNTLYWYLQNLGQGPELLIRYENEEAVDDSQLPKDRFSAERLKGVDSTLKIQPAELGDSAVYLCASSLGQGWNEQFFGPGTRLTVL.